The clone carrying this TCR beta chain was recorded many times. The antigen is unknown. This sample stems from a study of T cell repertoires in cytomegalovirus infection. In the study overall: Public signatures in TCR beta pointed to CMV infection and matching HLA type. Overall study findings and caveats: Carriers of CMV plus the relevant HLA were identified by cumulative public TCR beta family frequency. Dominant in the ex vivo response were TCR beta clonotypes restricted by HLA-C and specific for CMV.

CDR1 and CDR2 from the germline V gene are SEHNR and FQNEAQ (reference sequence). This CDR3 has 16 residues. V lost 4 bases to trimming and J lost 2 bases, with 15 bases between them. MiXCR was run by TCRdb on the reads, yielding one entry per CDR3 protein. Seen here are approximately 100,000 distinct CDR3 sequences, about 22% observed once, and the top ten hold roughly two fifths. The sequencing input was CD8+ T cells from PBMCs. The V call is TRBV7-9, the J call TRBJ2-1, with D possibly being TRBD1 or TRBD2 (5 bases each). The TCR originated in a human donor in good health (CMV status not recorded). Some clones in this sample may be carry-over from other donors' samples. The DNA for the CDR3 is TGTGCCAGCAGCTGGTCCGGGACGGCCACCTACAATGAGCAGTTCTTC. Translated: CASSWSGTATYNEQFF.